This record looks at one TCR beta chain sequence and its context. In the source study's methods: How many nucleated cells were present was estimated from reference gene primer amplification. Measured with immunoSEQ multiplex PCR; TCRdb has only the in-frame clones, and not every one. The DNA gave D and trimming, while V, J and clone size come from that table. Found here are about 50,000 clones, roughly nine tenths of them singletons; the top ten hold under 35%. These data are taken from a study of blood T cell repertoires in COVID-19. On the study more broadly: PBMCs, B-cell-depleted T cells, or T cells provided the cDNA or gDNA that made up the material.

The germline V and J ends were trimmed by 4 bases and 7 bases, with 13 bases remaining between them. CDR1 is LNHDA and CDR2 is SQIVND in the germline V gene (reference sequence). CDR3 length equals 14 residues. The chain uses TRBV19 and TRBJ1-4; D may be TRBD1 (5 bases). Sequencing was carried out using peripheral blood. The source is a woman older than 75 with acute or convalescent COVID-19. The CDR3 loop reads CASSKTGASEKLFF. In DNA form, the CDR3 reads TGTGCCAGTAGTAAAACAGGTGCGAGTGAAAAACTGTTTTTT.